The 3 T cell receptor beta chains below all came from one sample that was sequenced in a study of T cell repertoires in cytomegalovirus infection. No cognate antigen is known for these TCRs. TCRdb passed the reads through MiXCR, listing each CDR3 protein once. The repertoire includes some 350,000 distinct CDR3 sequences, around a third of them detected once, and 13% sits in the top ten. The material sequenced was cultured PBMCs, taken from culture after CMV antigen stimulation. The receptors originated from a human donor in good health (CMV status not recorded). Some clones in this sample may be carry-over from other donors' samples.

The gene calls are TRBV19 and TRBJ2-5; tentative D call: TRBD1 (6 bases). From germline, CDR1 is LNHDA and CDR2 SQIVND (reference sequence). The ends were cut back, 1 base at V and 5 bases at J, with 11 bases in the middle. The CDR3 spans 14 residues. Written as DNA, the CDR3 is TGTGCCAGTAGTATAGCAGGGGTTGAGGAGACCCAGTACTTC. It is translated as CASSIAGVEETQYF.

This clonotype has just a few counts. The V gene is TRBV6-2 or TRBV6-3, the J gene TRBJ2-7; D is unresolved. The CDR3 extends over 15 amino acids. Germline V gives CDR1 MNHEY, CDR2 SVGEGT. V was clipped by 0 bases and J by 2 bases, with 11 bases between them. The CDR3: CASSYSNYGPYEQYF. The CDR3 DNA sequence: TGTGCCAGCAGTTACTCGAACTACGGACCCTACGAGCAGTACTTC.

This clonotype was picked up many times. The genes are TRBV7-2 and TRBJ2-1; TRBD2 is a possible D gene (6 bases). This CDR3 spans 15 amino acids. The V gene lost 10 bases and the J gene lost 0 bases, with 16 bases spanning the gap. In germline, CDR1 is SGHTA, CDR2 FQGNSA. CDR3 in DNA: TGTGCCACCCAGTTATACGGGAGCTCCTACAATGAGCAGTTCTTC. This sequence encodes CATQLYGSSYNEQFF.